The following is a T cell receptor beta chain sequence with its context. The data stem from a study of CXCR3-negative and CXCR3-positive naive CD8 T cells. At the level of the study: Per library, roughly 1.5 +/- 0.3 million reads; roughly 150 million TRB reads overall.

UMI-labeled TRB cDNA libraries were prepared by 5' RACE. TCRdb derives one entry per CDR3 protein from the 5' RACE reads, leaving out DNA. The sample data list more than 65,000 distinct CDR3 sequences. Sequencing was done on a sample of naive CXCR3- CD8+ T cells from blood. Noted subset: CD45RO-CCR7+CD27+CD95- naive CD8+ T cells lacking CXCR3 (TNR3-). The TCR comes from a human donor in good health. Some clones in this sample may be carry-over from other donors' samples.

This CDR3 reads CATSRVWGKFRETQYF. The gene calls are TRBV15 and TRBJ2-5; TCRdb returns TRBD1, unconfirmable since there is no DNA. The CDR3 is 16 amino acids. CDR1 is LNHNV, CDR2 YYDKDF, per germline (reference sequence).